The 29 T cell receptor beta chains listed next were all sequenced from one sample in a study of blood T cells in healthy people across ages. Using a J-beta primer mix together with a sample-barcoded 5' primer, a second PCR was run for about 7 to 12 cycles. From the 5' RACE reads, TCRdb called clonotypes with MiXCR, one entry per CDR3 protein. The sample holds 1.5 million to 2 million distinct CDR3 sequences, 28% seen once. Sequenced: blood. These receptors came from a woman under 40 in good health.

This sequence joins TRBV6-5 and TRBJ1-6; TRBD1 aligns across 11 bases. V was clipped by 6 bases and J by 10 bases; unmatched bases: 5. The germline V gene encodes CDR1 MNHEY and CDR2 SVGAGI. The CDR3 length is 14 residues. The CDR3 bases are TGTGCCAGCAGCCGGGACAGGGGGAGATCACCCCTCCACTTT. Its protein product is CASSRDRGRSPLHF.

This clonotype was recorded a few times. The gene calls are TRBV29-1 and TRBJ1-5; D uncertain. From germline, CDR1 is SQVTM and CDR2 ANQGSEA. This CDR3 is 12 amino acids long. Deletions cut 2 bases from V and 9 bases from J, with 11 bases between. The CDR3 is CSVETEGSPQHF. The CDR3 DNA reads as TGCAGCGTTGAAACTGAGGGATCGCCCCAGCATTTT.

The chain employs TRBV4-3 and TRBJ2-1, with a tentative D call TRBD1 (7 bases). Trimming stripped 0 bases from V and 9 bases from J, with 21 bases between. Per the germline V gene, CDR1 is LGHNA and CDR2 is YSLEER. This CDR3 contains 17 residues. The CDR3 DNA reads TGCGCCAGCAGCCAAGAAGCGGACAGGCGCGGGGTAGGTGAGCAGTTCTTC. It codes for CASSQEADRRGVGEQFF.

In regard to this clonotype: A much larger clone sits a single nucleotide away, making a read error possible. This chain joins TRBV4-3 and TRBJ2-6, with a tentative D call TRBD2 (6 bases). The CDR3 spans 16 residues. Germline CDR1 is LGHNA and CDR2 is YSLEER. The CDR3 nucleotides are TGCGCCGGCAGCCAAGTGGGGGGCTCTGGGGCCAACGTCCTGACTTTC. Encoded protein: CAGSQVGGSGANVLTF.

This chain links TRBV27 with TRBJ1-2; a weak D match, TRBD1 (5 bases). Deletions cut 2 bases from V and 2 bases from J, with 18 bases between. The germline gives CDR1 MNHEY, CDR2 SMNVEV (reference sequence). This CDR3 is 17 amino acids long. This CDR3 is CASSLIFGQGLNYGYTF. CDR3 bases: TGTGCCAGCAGTTTAATATTCGGCCAGGGACTGAACTATGGCTACACCTTC.

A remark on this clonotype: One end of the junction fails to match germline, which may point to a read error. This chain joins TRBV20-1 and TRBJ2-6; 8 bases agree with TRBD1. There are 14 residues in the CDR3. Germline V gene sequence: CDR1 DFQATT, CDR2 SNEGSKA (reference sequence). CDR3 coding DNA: TGCAGTGCTTTTCAGGGGGCTGGGGCCAACGTCCGGACTTTC. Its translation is CSAFQGAGANVRTF.

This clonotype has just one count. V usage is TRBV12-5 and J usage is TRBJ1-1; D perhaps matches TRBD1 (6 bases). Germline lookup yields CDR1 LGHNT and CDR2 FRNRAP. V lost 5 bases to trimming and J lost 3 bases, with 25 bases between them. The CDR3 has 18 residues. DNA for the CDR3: TGTGCTAGTGGTCTCTCCCCGGGGGCAGTTGTTCGGGACACTGAAGCTTTCTTT. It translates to CASGLSPGAVVRDTEAFF.

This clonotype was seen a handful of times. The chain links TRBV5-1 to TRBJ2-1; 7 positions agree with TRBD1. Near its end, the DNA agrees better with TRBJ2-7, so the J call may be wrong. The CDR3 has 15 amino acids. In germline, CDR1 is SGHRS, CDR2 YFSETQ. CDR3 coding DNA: TGCGCCAGCAGCTTATCAGGGGGTGACAGCGACGAGCAGTACTTC. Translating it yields CASSLSGGDSDEQYF.

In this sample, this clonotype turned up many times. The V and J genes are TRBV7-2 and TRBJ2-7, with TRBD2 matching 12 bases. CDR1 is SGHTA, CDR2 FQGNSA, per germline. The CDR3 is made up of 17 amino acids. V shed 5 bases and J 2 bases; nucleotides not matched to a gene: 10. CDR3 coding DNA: TGTGCCAGCAGCCCCCTAGTGACTAGCGGGGGCCCCTACGAGCAGTACTTC. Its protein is CASSPLVTSGGPYEQYF.

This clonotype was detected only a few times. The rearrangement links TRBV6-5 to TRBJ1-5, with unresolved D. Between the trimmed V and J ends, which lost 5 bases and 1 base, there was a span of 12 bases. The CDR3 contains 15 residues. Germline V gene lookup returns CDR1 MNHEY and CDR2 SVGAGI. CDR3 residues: CASSLGQWSNQPQHF. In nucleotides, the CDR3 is TGTGCCAGCAGTCTGGGCCAATGGAGCAATCAGCCCCAGCATTTT.

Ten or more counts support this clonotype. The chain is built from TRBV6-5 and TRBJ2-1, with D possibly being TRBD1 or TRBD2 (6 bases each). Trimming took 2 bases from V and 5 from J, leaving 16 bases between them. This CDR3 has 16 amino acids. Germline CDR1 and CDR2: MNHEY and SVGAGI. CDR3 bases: TGTGCCAGCAGTTACCGGACCACTAGGGGGGACAATGAGCAGTTCTTC. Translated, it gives CASSYRTTRGDNEQFF.

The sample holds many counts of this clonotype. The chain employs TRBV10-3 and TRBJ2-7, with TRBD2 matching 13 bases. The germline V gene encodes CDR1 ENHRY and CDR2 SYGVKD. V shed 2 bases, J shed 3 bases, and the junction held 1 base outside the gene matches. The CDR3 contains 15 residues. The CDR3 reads CAISEGLAGVYEQYF. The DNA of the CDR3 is TGTGCCATCAGTGAGGGACTAGCGGGAGTCTACGAGCAGTACTTC.

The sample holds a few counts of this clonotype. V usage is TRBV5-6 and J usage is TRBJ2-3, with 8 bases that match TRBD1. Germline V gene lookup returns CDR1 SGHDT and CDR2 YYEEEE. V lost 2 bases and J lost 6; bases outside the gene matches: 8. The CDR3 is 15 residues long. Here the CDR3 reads CASSFGQGSLDTQYF. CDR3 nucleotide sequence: TGTGCCAGCAGCTTCGGACAGGGATCACTGGATACGCAGTATTTT.

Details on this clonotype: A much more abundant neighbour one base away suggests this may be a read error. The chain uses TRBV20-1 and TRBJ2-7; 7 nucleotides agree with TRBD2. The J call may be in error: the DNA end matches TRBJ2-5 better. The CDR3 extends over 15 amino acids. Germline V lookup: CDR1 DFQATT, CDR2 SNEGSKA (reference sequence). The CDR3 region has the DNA TGCAGTGCTAGAAGACTCCTGGGGCGGGGGGAGACCCAGTACTTC. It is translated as CSARRLLGRGETQYF.

The CDR3 loop reads CASSPQAGSSTDTQYF. CDR3 DNA sequence: TGCGCCAGCAGCCCGCAAGCGGGATCGAGCACAGATACGCAGTATTTT. The V gene is TRBV5-1, the J gene TRBJ2-3; 7 bases agree with TRBD2. The CDR3 spans 16 residues. Losses at the gene ends were 4 bases for V and 0 bases for J; bases not matched to a gene: 8. Germline V gives CDR1 SGHRS, CDR2 YFSETQ.

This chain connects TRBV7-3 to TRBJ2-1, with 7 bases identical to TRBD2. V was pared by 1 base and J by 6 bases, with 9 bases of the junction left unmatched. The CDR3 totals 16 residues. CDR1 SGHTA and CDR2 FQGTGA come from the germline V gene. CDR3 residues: CASSLRTGGGPNEQFF. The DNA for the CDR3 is TGTGCCAGCAGCTTAAGAACTGGCGGGGGACCCAATGAGCAGTTCTTC.

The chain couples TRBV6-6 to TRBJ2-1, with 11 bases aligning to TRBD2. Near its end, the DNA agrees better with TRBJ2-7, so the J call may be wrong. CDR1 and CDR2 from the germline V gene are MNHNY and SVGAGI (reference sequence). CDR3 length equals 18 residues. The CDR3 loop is CASSYRSSGRALRNEQYF. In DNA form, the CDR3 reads TGTGCCAGCAGTTACCGGAGTAGCGGGAGGGCCCTCCGGAATGAGCAGTACTTC.

The CDR3 nucleotides are TGTGCCCCCGAACTCCCTAGCGGGGGGCGCTGGGAAGAGACCCAGTACTTC. This translates into CAPELPSGGRWEETQYF. The gene calls are TRBV28 and TRBJ2-5; 11 nucleotides match TRBD2. J gave up 3 bases and V 11 bases, and 17 bases lay outside the gene matches. Per the germline V gene, CDR1 is MDHEN and CDR2 is SYDVKM. The CDR3 sequence is 17 residues long.

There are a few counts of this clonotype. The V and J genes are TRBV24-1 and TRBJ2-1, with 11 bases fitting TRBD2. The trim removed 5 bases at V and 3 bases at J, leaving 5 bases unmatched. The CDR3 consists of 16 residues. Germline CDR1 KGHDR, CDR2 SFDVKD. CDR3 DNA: TGTGCCACCAGTGCCAATAGCGGGAGGGACTACAATGAGCAGTTCTTC. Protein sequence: CATSANSGRDYNEQFF.

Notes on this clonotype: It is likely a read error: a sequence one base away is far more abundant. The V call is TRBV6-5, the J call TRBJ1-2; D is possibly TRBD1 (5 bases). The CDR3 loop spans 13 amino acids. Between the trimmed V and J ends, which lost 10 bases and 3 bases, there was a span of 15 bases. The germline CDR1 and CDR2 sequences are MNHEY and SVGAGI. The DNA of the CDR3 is TGTGCCAACAGCCCTGGGGGGGACTATGGCTACACCTTC. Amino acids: CANSPGGDYGYTF.

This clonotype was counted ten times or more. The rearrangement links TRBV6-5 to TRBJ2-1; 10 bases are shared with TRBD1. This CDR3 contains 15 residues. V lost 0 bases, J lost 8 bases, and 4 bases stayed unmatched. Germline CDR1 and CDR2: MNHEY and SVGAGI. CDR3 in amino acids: CASSYSGQGTYEQFF. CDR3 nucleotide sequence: TGTGCCAGCAGTTACTCGGGACAGGGGACGTATGAGCAGTTCTTC.

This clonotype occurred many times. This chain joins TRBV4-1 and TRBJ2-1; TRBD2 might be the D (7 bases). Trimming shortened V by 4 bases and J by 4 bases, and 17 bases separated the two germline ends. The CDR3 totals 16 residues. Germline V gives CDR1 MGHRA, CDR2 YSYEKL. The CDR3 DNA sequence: TGCGCCAGCAGCCTTCAACGGGGGGCCGATTACAATGAGCAGTTCTTC. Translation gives CASSLQRGADYNEQFF.

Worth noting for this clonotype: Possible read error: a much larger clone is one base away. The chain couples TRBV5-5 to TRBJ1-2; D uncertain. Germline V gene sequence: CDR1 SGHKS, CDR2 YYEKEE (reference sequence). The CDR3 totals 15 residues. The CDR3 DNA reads TGTACCAGCAGCTTGGCTACAGCGCCTACCTATGGCTACACCTTC. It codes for CTSSLATAPTYGYTF.

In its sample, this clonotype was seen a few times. The CDR3 DNA reads TGTGCCAGCAGCCCGGGACCGGGCAGTGAAAAACTGTTTTTT. It yields the protein CASSPGPGSEKLFF. The chain has TRBV7-2 and TRBJ1-4; the D gene is possibly TRBD1 (5 bases). V lost 5 bases to trimming and J lost 7 bases, with 14 bases between them. The V gene's germline CDR1 is SGHTA and CDR2 FQGNSA. This CDR3 region has 14 residues.

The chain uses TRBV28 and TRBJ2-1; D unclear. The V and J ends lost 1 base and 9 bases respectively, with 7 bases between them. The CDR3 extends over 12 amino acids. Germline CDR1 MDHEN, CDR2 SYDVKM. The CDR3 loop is CASSLSLSEQFF. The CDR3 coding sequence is TGTGCCAGCAGTTTATCATTATCTGAGCAGTTCTTC.

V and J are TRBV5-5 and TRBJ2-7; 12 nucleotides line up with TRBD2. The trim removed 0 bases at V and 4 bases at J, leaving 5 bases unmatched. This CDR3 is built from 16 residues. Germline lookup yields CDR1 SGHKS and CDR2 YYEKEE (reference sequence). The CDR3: CASSLVLAGGSYEQYF. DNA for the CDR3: TGTGCCAGCAGCTTGGTCCTAGCGGGAGGGTCTTACGAGCAGTACTTC.

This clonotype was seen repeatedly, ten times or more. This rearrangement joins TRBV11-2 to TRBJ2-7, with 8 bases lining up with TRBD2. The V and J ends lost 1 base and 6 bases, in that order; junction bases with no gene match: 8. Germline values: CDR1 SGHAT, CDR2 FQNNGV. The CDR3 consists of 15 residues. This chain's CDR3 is CASSLGWRLAFEQYF. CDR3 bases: TGTGCCAGCAGCTTAGGGTGGCGACTAGCGTTCGAGCAGTACTTC. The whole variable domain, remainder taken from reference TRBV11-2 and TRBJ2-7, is EAGVAQSPRYKIIEKRQSVAFWCNPISGHATLYWYQQILGQGPKLLIQFQNNGVVDDSQLPKDRFSAERLKGVDSTLKIQPAKLEDSAVYLCASSLGWRLAFEQYFGPGTRLTVT.

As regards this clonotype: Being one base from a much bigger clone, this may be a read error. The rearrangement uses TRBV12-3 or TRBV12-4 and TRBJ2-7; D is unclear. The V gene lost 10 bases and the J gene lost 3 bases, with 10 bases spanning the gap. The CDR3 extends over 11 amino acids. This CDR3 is CANGQFYEQYF. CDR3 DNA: TGTGCCAACGGTCAATTCTACGAGCAGTACTTC.

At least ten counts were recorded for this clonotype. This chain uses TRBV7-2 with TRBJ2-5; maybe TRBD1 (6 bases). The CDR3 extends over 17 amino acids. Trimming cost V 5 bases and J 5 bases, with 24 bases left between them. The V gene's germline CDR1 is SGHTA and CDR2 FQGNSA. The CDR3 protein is CASSGLPGASVEETQYF. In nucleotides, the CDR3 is TGTGCCAGCAGCGGTTTGCCAGGGGCGTCTGTGGAGGAGACCCAGTACTTC.